This entry lists 6 T cell receptor beta chains sequenced from one sample in a study of blood T cell repertoires in COVID-19. Repertoires were generated with immunoSEQ multiplex PCR, while TCRdb's copy carries only in-frame clones and drops some. This table holds about 41,000 clones, over 70% found once. The sample comprised peripheral blood. These receptors were obtained from a woman aged 80 or over with active or convalescent COVID-19.

This chain connects TRBV11-2 to TRBJ1-3, with 9 bases fitting TRBD1. Losses at the gene ends were 7 bases for V and 4 bases for J; bases not matched to a gene: 8. The CDR3 sequence is 15 residues long. CDR1 is SGHAT and CDR2 is FQNNGV in the germline V gene. CDR3 coding DNA: TGTGCCAGCAAGGACCCTGGGACAGGGGGAAACACCATATATTTT. It encodes CASKDPGTGGNTIYF.

The CDR3 is CASTLDRVRVMTEAFF. DNA of the CDR3: TGTGCCAGCACCCTGGACAGGGTAAGGGTGATGACTGAAGCTTTCTTT. The chain has TRBV28 and TRBJ1-1, with 8 positions matching TRBD1. V trimming: 7 bases; J trimming: 5 bases; junction bases outside the gene matches: 15. Germline loops: CDR1 MDHEN, CDR2 SYDVKM. The CDR3 consists of 16 residues. Based on the CDR3 plus reference TRBV28 and TRBJ1-1, the full variable domain is DVKVTQSSRYLVKRTGEKVFLECVQDMDHENMFWYRQDPGLGLRLIYFSYDVKMKEKGDIPEGYSVSREKKERFSLILESASTNQTSMYLCASTLDRVRVMTEAFFGQGTRLTVV.

The chain carries TRBV10-3 and TRBJ1-1; tentative D call: TRBD1 (6 bases). Germline CDR1 reads ENHRY; CDR2 reads SYGVKD. V lost 8 bases and J 3 bases, leaving 13 bases between the germline ends. There are 13 residues in the CDR3. CDR3 in amino acids: CAIQNRDDTEAFF. The CDR3 DNA reads TGTGCCATCCAGAACAGGGACGACACTGAAGCTTTCTTT.

The gene calls are TRBV18 and TRBJ2-2; TRBD2 might be the D (6 bases). This CDR3 has 15 amino acids. Germline CDR1 reads KGHSH; CDR2 reads LQKENI. The V gene lost 0 bases and the J gene lost 6 bases, with 11 bases spanning the gap. CDR3 sequence (DNA): TGTGCCAGCTCACCACCGGCAGGAGGGTCCGGGGAGCTGTTTTTT. This sequence encodes CASSPPAGGSGELFF.

The genes are TRBV5-4 and TRBJ1-4; maybe TRBD1 (6 bases). The CDR3 loop spans 16 amino acids. Germline lookup yields CDR1 SGHNT and CDR2 YYREEE (reference sequence). V lost 4 bases to trimming and J lost 3 bases, with 16 bases between them. The CDR3 sequence is CASSPGGEGANEKLFF. CDR3 nucleotides: TGTGCCAGCAGCCCGGGAGGGGAGGGGGCTAATGAAAAACTGTTTTTT.

The rearrangement links TRBV12-5 to TRBJ1-1, with TRBD1 matching 8 bases. V trimming: 6 bases; J trimming: 1 base; junction bases outside the gene matches: 1. The CDR3 consists of 13 residues. From germline, CDR1 is LGHNT and CDR2 FRNRAP. The CDR3, as DNA: TGTGCTAGTGGGACAGGGGCGAACACTGAAGCTTTCTTT. Translated, it gives CASGTGANTEAFF.